What follows is one T cell receptor beta chain and its context. Its antigen is unidentified. This sample was taken from a study of shared clonotypes between healthy human individuals. Study-wide background: The cohort comprised a couple of women and a few men. Their ages spanned 18 to 49 years.

Findings and caveats of the study: Generation of non-shared clonotypes was less probable than generation of clonotypes shared by all four donors.

Naive CD8 cells lacked CD45RO, underwent positive selection for CCR7 and left out terminally differentiated effector memory CD45RA+ cells. This CDR3 has 16 amino acids. The V gene lost 0 bases and the J gene lost 7 bases, with 17 bases spanning the gap. The germline V gene encodes CDR1 SEHNR and CDR2 FQNEAQ (reference sequence). The method was immunoSEQ multiplex PCR; TCRdb's version includes in-frame clones alone and lacks a portion of them. The data hold around 1.9 million clones, with around 93% observed a single time. Input material: naive CD8+ T cells from PBMCs. The sequence derives from a man younger than 35 in good health. Some clones in this sample may be carry-over from other donors' samples. This sequence joins TRBV7-9 and TRBJ2-3, with D uncertain. CDR3: CASSLAPAPRPNTQYF. The CDR3, as DNA: TGTGCCAGCAGCTTAGCCCCGGCCCCCCGGCCGAATACGCAGTATTTT.